The 17 T cell receptor beta chains below come from one sample, sequenced in a study of T cells expressing NK-cell markers. From the 5' RACE reads, TCRdb lists one entry per CDR3 protein and no DNA. Here the sample table reports under 500,000 distinct CDR3 sequences. The material sequenced was blood T cells: a sorted CD56 or NKG2C T cell subset, CD4+ or CD8+ T cells, or bulk PBMC T cells (not recorded which). All receptors come from a woman between 18 and 75 years old in good health.

The CDR3 loop reads CASRHSGGTTDTQYF. The V call is TRBV6-1, the J call TRBJ2-3; TCRdb indicates TRBD2, and absent DNA this call remains unverified. This CDR3 contains 15 residues. In germline, CDR1 is MNHNS, CDR2 SASEGT.

The CDR3 loop reads CASSAVAGGPNEQFF. The rearrangement joins TRBV19 to TRBJ2-1; TCRdb lists TRBD2, though no DNA is available to test this call. This CDR3 spans 15 amino acids. In germline, CDR1 is LNHDA, CDR2 SQIVND (reference sequence).

The chain has TRBV15 and TRBJ2-7; the D call of TRBD2 rests on TCRdb alone, since no DNA is present to check it. CDR1 LNHNV and CDR2 YYDKDF come from the germline V gene (reference sequence). The CDR3 contains 16 residues. CDR3 protein: CATSRDRGLAYYEQYF.

The rearrangement uses TRBV20-1 and TRBJ1-4. Germline V gene lookup returns CDR1 DFQATT and CDR2 SNEGSKA (reference sequence). The CDR3 is 15 residues long. CDR3 region: CSASNPGAPNEKLFF.

The gene calls are TRBV11-3 and TRBJ2-3; TCRdb designates TRBD2, a call that cannot be tested without DNA. This CDR3 contains 14 residues. The germline gives CDR1 SGHNT, CDR2 YENEEA. The CDR3 protein is CASSLGGSSDTQYF.

The CDR3 spells CASSVGTGVGEQYF. The rearrangement links TRBV9 to TRBJ2-7; TCRdb's D call, TRBD1, is unchecked because there is no DNA. The germline CDR1 and CDR2 sequences are SGDLS and YYNGEE. This CDR3 has 14 amino acids.

CDR3: CASSLDQGLGSPLHF. This chain links TRBV7-2 with TRBJ1-6; the TCRdb call, TRBD1, lacks DNA for checking. The CDR3 runs 15 residues. Germline CDR1 SGHTA, CDR2 FQGNSA. Full variable domain (outside the CDR3, taken from reference TRBV7-2 and TRBJ1-6): GAGVSQSPSNKVTEKGKDVELRCDPISGHTALYWYRQSLGQGLEFLIYFQGNSAPDKSGLPSDRFSAERTGGSVSTLTIQRTQQEDSAVYLCASSLDQGLGSPLHFGNGTRLTVT.

This sequence joins TRBV18 and TRBJ2-1; TCRdb's D gene call, TRBD2, goes unchecked for lack of DNA. This CDR3 is built from 15 residues. Germline V gene sequence: CDR1 KGHSH, CDR2 LQKENI. CDR3: CASSQLAEGVNEQFF.

The chain employs TRBV29-1 and TRBJ2-3; no DNA is available, so the TRBD2 call from TCRdb remains unchecked. In germline, CDR1 is SQVTM, CDR2 ANQGSEA. The length of the CDR3 is 16 residues. The CDR3 sequence: CSVGDGAVAETDTQYF.

The gene calls are TRBV27 and TRBJ2-1; TCRdb's D gene call, TRBD1, goes unchecked for lack of DNA. The CDR3 sequence is 16 residues long. CDR1 is MNHEY, CDR2 SMNVEV, per germline (reference sequence). The CDR3 here is CASSEGRGGSQEEQFF.

V gene TRBV14 combines with J gene TRBJ2-6; TCRdb selects TRBD1, and the lack of DNA leaves this call unchecked. CDR1 SGHDN and CDR2 FVKESK come from the germline V gene. This CDR3 is 18 amino acids long. The CDR3 loop reads CASSQSGQGSSGANVLTF.

The chain is built from TRBV5-1 and TRBJ2-2; TCRdb designates TRBD1, a call that cannot be tested without DNA. CDR1 SGHRS and CDR2 YFSETQ come from the germline V gene. The CDR3 sequence is 18 residues long. The CDR3 spells CASSPTGQGSANTGELFF.

The chain links TRBV3-1 to TRBJ2-1; TCRdb names TRBD2, which stays unverified in the absence of DNA. This CDR3 has 14 amino acids. Germline V lookup: CDR1 LGHDT, CDR2 YNNKEL (reference sequence). CDR3 residues: CASSSPGLDNEQFF.

This chain connects TRBV29-1 to TRBJ2-7. CDR3 length equals 11 residues. Germline V gene lookup returns CDR1 SQVTM and CDR2 ANQGSEA. The CDR3 loop reads CSVERYGEQYF.

The rearrangement links TRBV6-4 to TRBJ2-1; without DNA, the TCRdb call of TRBD1 cannot be checked. The germline CDR1 and CDR2 sequences are MRHNA and SNTAGT. The CDR3 loop spans 18 amino acids. The CDR3 sequence: CASSDSLLGTGESNEQFF.

The chain carries TRBV4-1 and TRBJ2-1; lacking DNA, the TRBD2 call made by TCRdb goes unchecked. Germline CDR1 and CDR2: MGHRA and YSYEKL. The CDR3 is 17 residues long. This CDR3 reads CASSQVDLGLAYGEQFF.

This rearrangement joins TRBV7-9 to TRBJ1-4. The CDR3 extends over 14 amino acids. The germline CDR1 and CDR2 sequences are SEHNR and FQNEAQ (reference sequence). CDR3 amino acids: CASSAGQGKEKLFF.